This T cell receptor beta chain was identified during a study of blood T cell repertoires in COVID-19 (TCRdb year 2020). At the level of the whole study: Collaborator samples came from the United States, Italy and Spain and covered acute and convalescent phases of COVID-19. The prospective study material was composed of cDNA or gDNA derived from T cells, B-cell-depleted T cells, or PBMCs. Deeply sampled blood TCRbeta repertoires from subjects exposed to, actively infected with, or recovered from COVID-19 were included in the dataset. The repertoires were made available in a free public database intended to serve as a resource for research on the immune response to SARS-CoV-2. Samples were obtained from the ongoing ImmuneRACE study (first 160 participants) and from over 1,000 subjects provided by 6 global collaborators. The sample metadata nearly always contained a de-identified subject ID, COVID-19 status, age in years and sex. Where available, HLA class I and class II types were taken from metadata supplied by the sample provider and were not determined by assay-based typing. Broader findings and caveats from the paper: Clinical and demographic metadata were provided uncurated, with the amount varying by source and participant.

V and J are truncated by 1 base and 4 bases respectively, leaving an intervening sequence of 23 bases. From its cysteine to its phenylalanine, the CDR3 spans 20 amino acids. Only the CDR3 region is kept as DNA, spanning 60 bases read in frame from base 1. Sequences MDHEN (CDR1) and SYDVKM (CDR2) are obtained from the germline V gene. In the prospective study, participants were roughly 18 to 100 years old, resided in approximately 25 geographic areas of the United States, and were enrolled through a virtual design. In the prospective study, cohorts were assigned on the basis of participant-reported clinical history obtained from a screening survey and a study questionnaire. Each participant in the prospective study had whole blood, serum and a nasopharyngeal or oropharyngeal swab collected by mobile phlebotomists. Additional blood draws and questionnaires over a 2-month period could optionally be provided by prospective study participants. Prospective study blood samples were shipped either frozen or at room temperature before DNA extraction.

TCRbeta CDR3 regions were amplified from genomic DNA using the immunoSEQ Assay, a bias-controlled multiplex PCR. From the authors' description of their analysis: Nucleated cell counts per sample were estimated from amplification of reference gene primers within the assay. Sequence reads were collapsed and filtered to measure the absolute abundance of every unique TCRbeta CDR3 rearrangement. For each sample, productive Simpson clonality was calculated as the square root of Simpson's diversity index across productive rearrangements. TCRdb took over this immuneACCESS table, retaining in-frame rearrangements with V and J assigned. Such tables are incomplete; in checked studies, under half of the missing clones stem from an unresolved V gene, and the remainder is unexplained. D and trimming come from the DNA, and the V and J calls and clone size come from that table. Recorded for this sample are a few hundred thousand clones; around 89% of them occurred a single time. 1.7% of the sample rests with the top ten.

About this clone itself: Its specific antigen is unknown. Nothing much larger sits one base from this clone, and base qualities are not available.

The chain joins TRBV28 to TRBJ1-6; perhaps TRBD1 is the D gene, with 5 bases matching. The sequence was collected from a young woman with acute COVID-19. Sequenced sample: PBMCs or T cells enriched from blood (not recorded which). The CDR3 reads CASSLYPSQRWPGYNSPLHF. At the DNA level, the sequence is TGTGCCAGCAGTTTATACCCCTCCCAGCGCTGGCCAGGGTATAATTCACCCCTCCACTTT.